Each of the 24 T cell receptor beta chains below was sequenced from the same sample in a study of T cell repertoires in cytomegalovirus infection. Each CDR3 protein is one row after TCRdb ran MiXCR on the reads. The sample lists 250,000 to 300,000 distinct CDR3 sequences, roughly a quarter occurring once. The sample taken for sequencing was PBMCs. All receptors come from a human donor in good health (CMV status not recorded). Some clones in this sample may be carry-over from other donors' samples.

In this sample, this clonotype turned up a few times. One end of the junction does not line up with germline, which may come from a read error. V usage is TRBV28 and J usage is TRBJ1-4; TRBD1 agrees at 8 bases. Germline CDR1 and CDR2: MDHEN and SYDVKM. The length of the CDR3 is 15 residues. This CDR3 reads CASGLIGQGGEKLFF. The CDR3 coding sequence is TGTGCCAGCGGTTTGATTGGACAGGGAGGGGAAAAACTGTTTTTT.

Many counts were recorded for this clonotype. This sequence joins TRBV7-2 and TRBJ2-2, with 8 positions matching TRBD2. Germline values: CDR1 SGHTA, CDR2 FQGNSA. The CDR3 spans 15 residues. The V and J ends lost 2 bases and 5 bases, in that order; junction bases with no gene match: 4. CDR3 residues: CASSLQAGVTGELFF. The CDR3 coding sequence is TGTGCCAGCAGCTTACAAGCGGGAGTAACCGGGGAGCTGTTTTTT.

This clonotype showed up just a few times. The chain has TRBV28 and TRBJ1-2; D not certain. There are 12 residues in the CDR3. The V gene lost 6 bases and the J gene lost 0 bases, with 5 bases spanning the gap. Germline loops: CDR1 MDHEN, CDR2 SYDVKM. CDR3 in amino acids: CASRFPNYGYTF. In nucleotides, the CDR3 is TGTGCCAGCAGGTTTCCTAACTATGGCTACACCTTC.

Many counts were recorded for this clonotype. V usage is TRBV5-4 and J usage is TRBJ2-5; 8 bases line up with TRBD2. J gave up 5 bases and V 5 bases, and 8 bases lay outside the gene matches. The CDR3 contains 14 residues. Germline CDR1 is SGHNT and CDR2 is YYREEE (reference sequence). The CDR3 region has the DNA TGTGCCAGCAGAAGACGGGAGGGTGGGGAGACCCAGTACTTC. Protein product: CASRRREGGETQYF.

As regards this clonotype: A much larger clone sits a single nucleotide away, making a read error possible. CDR3 in DNA: TGTGCCAGCAGCTTTGGCAGGGGATACGGGCAGTACTTC. Protein: CASSFGRGYGQYF. The V gene is TRBV7-3, the J gene TRBJ2-7; perhaps TRBD1 as D (6 bases). The length of the CDR3 is 13 residues. Germline V gene data show CDR1 as SGHTA and CDR2 as FQGTGA.

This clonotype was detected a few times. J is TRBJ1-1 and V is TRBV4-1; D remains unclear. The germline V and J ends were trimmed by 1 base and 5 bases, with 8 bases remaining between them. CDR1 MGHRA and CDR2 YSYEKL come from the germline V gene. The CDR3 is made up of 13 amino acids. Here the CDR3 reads CASSQGAETEAFF. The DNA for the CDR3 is TGCGCCAGCAGCCAAGGCGCGGAAACTGAAGCTTTCTTT.

The CDR3 DNA reads TGTGCCAGCAGGGGGGACGTGGAAAAACTGTTTTTT. Translated, it gives CASRGDVEKLFF. The rearrangement links TRBV6-8 to TRBJ1-4; D possibly corresponds to TRBD1 (5 bases). The CDR3 covers 12 residues. The germline CDR1 and CDR2 sequences are MNHGY and SAAAGT. Trimming removed 6 bases from V and 8 bases from J, with 10 bases in between.

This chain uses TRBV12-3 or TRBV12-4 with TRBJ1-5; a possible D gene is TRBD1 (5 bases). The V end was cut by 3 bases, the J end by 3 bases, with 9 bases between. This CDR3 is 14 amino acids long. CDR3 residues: CASSLGQFNQPQHF. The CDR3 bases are TGTGCCAGCAGTTTGGGGCAGTTCAATCAGCCCCAGCATTTT.

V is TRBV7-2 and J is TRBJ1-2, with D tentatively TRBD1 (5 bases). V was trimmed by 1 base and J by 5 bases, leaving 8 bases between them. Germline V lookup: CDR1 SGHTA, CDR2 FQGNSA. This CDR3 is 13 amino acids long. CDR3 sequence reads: CASSLGGVYGYTF. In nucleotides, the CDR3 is TGTGCCAGCAGCTTAGGGGGCGTATATGGCTACACCTTC.

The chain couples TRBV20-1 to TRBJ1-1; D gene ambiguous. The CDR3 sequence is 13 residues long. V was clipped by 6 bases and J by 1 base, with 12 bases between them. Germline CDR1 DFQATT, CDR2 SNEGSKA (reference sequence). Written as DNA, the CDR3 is TGCAGTGCCCAGGACGGGCGGAACACTGAAGCTTTCTTT. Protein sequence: CSAQDGRNTEAFF.

CDR3 loop: CASEVSYEQYF. In DNA, the CDR3 is TGTGCCAGCGAGGTCTCCTACGAGCAGTACTTC. The genes are TRBV2 and TRBJ2-7; D gene uncertain. The CDR3 spans 11 residues. The germline CDR1 and CDR2 sequences are SNHLY and FYNNEI. Trimming shortened V by 8 bases and J by 0 bases, and 5 bases separated the two germline ends. The full variable domain, its missing parts supplied by reference TRBV2 and TRBJ2-7, is EPEVTQTPSHQVTQMGQEVILRCVPISNHLYFYWYRQILGQKVEFLVSFYNNEISEKSEIFDDQFSVERPDGSNFTLKIRSTKLEDSAMYFCASEVSYEQYFGPGTRLTVT.

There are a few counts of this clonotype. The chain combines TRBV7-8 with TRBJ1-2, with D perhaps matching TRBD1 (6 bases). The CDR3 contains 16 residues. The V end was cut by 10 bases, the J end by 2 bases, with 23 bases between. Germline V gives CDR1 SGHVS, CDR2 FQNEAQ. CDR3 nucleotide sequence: TGTGCCACCAAACAGGGCTCCGTCTCCACAAACTATGGCTACACCTTC. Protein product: CATKQGSVSTNYGYTF.

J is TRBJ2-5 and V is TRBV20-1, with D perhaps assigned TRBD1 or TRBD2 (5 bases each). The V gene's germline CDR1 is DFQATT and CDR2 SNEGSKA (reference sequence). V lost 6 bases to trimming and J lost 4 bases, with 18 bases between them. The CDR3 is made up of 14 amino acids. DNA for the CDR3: TGCAGTGCGGAAGAGGGGAAAGGGACAGAGACCCAGTACTTC. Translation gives CSAEEGKGTETQYF.

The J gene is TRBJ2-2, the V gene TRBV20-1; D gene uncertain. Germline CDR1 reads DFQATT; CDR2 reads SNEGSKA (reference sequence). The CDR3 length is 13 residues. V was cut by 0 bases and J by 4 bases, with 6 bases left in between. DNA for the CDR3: TGCAGTGCTAGAGAACTCCTCACCGGGGAGCTGTTTTTT. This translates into CSARELLTGELFF.

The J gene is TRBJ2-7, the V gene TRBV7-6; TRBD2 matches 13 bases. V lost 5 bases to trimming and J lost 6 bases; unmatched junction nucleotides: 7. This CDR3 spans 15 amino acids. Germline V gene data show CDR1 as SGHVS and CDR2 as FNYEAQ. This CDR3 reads CASSLGLAGAGEQYF. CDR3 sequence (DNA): TGTGCCAGCAGCCTAGGACTAGCGGGAGCAGGCGAGCAGTACTTC.

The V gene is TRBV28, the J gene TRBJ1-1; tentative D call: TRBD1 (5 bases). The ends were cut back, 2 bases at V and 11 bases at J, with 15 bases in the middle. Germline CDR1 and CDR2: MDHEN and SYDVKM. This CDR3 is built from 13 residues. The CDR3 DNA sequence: TGTGCCAGCAGTTTAGGGGACCGGGGCCGGGCTTTCTTT. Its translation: CASSLGDRGRAFF.

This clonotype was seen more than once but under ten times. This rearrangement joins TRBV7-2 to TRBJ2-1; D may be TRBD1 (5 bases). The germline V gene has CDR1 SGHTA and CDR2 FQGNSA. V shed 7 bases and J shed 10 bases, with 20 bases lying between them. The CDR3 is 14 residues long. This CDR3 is CASTQGVGIGEQFF. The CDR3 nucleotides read TGTGCCAGCACCCAGGGCGTTGGGATAGGGGAGCAGTTCTTC.

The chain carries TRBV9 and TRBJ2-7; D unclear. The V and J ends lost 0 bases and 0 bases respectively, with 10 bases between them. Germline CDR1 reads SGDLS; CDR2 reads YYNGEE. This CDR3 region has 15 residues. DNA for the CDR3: TGTGCCAGCAGCGTAGAGGGCAGTGACTCCTACGAGCAGTACTTC. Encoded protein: CASSVEGSDSYEQYF. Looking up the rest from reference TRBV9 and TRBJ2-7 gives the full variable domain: DSGVTQTPKHLITATGQRVTLRCSPRSGDLSVYWYQQSLDQGLQFLIQYYNGEERAKGNILERFSAQQFPDLHSELNLSSLELGDSALYFCASSVEGSDSYEQYFGPGTRLTVT.

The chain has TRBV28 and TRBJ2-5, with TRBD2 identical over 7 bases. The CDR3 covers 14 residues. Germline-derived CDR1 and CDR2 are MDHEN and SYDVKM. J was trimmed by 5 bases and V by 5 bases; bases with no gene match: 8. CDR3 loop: CASSVQRGRETQYF. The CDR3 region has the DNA TGTGCCAGCAGTGTTCAGCGGGGCCGGGAGACCCAGTACTTC.

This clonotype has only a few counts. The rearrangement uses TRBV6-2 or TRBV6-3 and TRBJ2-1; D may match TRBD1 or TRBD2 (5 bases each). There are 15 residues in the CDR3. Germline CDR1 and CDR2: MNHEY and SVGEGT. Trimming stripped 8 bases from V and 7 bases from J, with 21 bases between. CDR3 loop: CASRPDRGSLNEQFF. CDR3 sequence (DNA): TGTGCCAGCCGACCCGACCGGGGCAGCCTGAATGAGCAGTTCTTC.

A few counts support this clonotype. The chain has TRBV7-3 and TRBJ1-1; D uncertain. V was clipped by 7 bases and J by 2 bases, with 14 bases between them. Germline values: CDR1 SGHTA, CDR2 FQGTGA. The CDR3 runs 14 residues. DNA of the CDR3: TGTGCCAGCACCGTGGACTATTTTAACACTGAAGCTTTCTTT. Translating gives CASTVDYFNTEAFF.

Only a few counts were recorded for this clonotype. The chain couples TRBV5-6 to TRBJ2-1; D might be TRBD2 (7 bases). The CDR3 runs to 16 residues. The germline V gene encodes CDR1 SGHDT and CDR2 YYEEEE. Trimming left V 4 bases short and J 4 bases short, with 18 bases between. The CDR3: CASSPGGGSRYNEQFF. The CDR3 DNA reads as TGTGCCAGCAGCCCTGGGGGCGGGAGTCGGTACAATGAGCAGTTCTTC.

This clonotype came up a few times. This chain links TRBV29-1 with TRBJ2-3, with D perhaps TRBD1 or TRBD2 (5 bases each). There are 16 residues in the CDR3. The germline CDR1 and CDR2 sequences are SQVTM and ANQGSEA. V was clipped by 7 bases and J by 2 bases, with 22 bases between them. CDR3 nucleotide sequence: TGCAGCGCCACGGGACGCGCCTCTGTCGCCACAGATACGCAGTATTTT. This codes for CSATGRASVATDTQYF.

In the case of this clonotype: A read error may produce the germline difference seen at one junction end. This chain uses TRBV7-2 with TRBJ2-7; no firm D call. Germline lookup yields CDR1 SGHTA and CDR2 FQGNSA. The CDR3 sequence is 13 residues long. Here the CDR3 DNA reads TGTGCCAGCAGCTTAGCGCGTTCCTACGAGAAGTACTTC. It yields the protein CASSLARSYEKYF.